This T cell receptor beta chain was sequenced for a study of T cell repertoires in cytomegalovirus infection. On the study more broadly: Alongside well-studied HLA-B-restricted CMV epitopes, recently identified HLA-C-restricted CMV epitopes were also used.

Findings and caveats of the study: Dominating the ex vivo response were HLA-C-restricted CMV-specific TCR beta clonotypes.

The CDR3 length is 13 residues. CDR1 is SGHTA and CDR2 is FQGTGA in the germline V gene. The trim removed 5 bases at V and 5 bases at J, leaving 5 bases unmatched. This clonotype was counted ten times or more. Its antigen remains unidentified. TCRdb analysed the reads with MiXCR anew, one entry per CDR3 protein. Of 650,000 to 900,000 distinct CDR3 sequences in the sample, less than 35% were seen once. The receptor was isolated from a human donor in good health (CMV status not recorded). Some clones in this sample may be carry-over from other donors' samples. The source material was cultured CD8+ T cells from PBMCs, sampled from culture after CMV antigen stimulation. The chain joins TRBV7-3 to TRBJ1-2; 7 positions agree with TRBD1. Here the CDR3 DNA reads TGTGCCAGCAGCCGGGGACAGCCTTATGGCTACACCTTC. Its protein is CASSRGQPYGYTF.